This is a list of T cell receptor beta chains from one sample in a study of CDR3 diversity in severe acne. Via MiXCR, TCRdb re-called the PCR reads, giving one row per CDR3 protein. The data show fewer than 90,000 distinct CDR3 sequences, 45% to 60% seen once. What was sequenced was blood. Receptor source: a male donor in good health, without acne. The CDR3 runs from the conserved cysteine through the conserved F or W. The D gene is left open where the match is weak. Size values are once, few and many counts, or a class for expanded clones, and some rows have none.

>TRBJ2-7|-|14|TRBD1|TRBV7-9
TGTGCCAGCAGCTTTCCGGGACAGTCCTACGAGCAGTACTTC
CASSFPGQSYEQYF
>TRBJ2-7|many|12|-|TRBV20-1
TGCAGTGCTAGGTTCCAAGCTTACGAGCAGTACTTC
CSARFQAYEQYF
>TRBJ1-5|-|14|-|TRBV29-1
TGCAGCGTTGCCCCCGGGGGCAGCAATCAGCCCCAGCATTTT
CSVAPGGSNQPQHF
>TRBJ2-7|few|14|-|TRBV14
TGTGCCAGCAGCCAAGATTGGACAGCCTACGAGCAGTACTTC
CASSQDWTAYEQYF
>TRBJ2-5|-|15|TRBD2|TRBV25-1
TGTGCCAGCAGAATAGCGGGAGGTATCCAAGAGACCCAGTACTTC
CASRIAGGIQETQYF
>TRBJ1-3|-|17|-|TRBV6-1
TGTGCCAGCAGTGAAGCGCCTGGACGGACTTATGGCTACACCATATATTTT
CASSEAPGRTYGYTIYF
>TRBJ1-5|-|13|-|TRBV2
TGTGCCAGCATTGGGCAGGACAATCAGCCCCAGCATTTT
CASIGQDNQPQHF
>TRBJ1-2|few|13|TRBD1|TRBV29-1
TGCAGCGTCGAGGGGGCCAGCGGCTATGGCTACACCTTC
CSVEGASGYGYTF
>TRBJ1-2|-|12|-|TRBV5-5
TGTGCCAGCTTAACCTATGGTGGGGGCTACACCTTC
CASLTYGGGYTF
>TRBJ1-2|-|15|TRBD1|TRBV6-5
TGTGCCAGCAGTACCTTTCCCGGGACAGGGGGCGGCTACACCTTC
CASSTFPGTGGGYTF
>TRBJ1-1|-|16|-|TRBV7-9
TGTGCCAGCAGCGTTGGACTCCGGGACAAGAACACTGAAGCTTTCTTT
CASSVGLRDKNTEAFF
>TRBJ1-2|once|14|-|TRBV24-1
TGTGCCACCAGTGATTTAGGCGGGGGCGGCGGCTACACCTTC
CATSDLGGGGGYTF
>TRBJ2-7|medium-sized|14|-|TRBV2
TGTGCCAGCAGTGTGGGGGGCCAGGGCTACGAGCAGTACTTC
CASSVGGQGYEQYF
>TRBJ2-5|-|18|TRBD2|TRBV7-9
TGTGCCAGCAGCTCCGGGACTAGCGGGAGATCCGTCGGGGAGACCCAGTACTTC
CASSSGTSGRSVGETQYF
>TRBJ1-1|-|13|-|TRBV4-1
TGCGCCAGCAGCCAGACTGCCTCCTACGAAGCTTTCTTT
CASSQTASYEAFF
>TRBJ2-7|-|9|-|TRBV7-3
TGTGCCAGCACCTACGAGCAGTACTTC
CASTYEQYF
>TRBJ2-7|-|22|-|TRBV7-3
-
CASSFYICSARNQPGVTYEQYF
>TRBJ2-2|once|14|-|TRBV7-2
TGTGCCAGCAGCTTAGACTACGCTAGCGGGGAGCTGTTTTTT
CASSLDYASGELFF
>TRBJ2-7|-|16|TRBD2|TRBV11-3
TGTGCCAGCAGCTCCCGGACCTTAGCGGGGGGTTACGAGCAGTACTTC
CASSSRTLAGGYEQYF
>TRBJ2-7|-|17|-|TRBV2
TGTGCCAGCAGCCAACAAAGGGGACTTCCAAGCTCCTACGAGCAGTACTTC
CASSQQRGLPSSYEQYF